The rows below give T cell receptor beta chains drawn from one sample of a study of graft-versus-host responses after intestinal transplantation. The protocol was immunoSEQ multiplex PCR, while the TCRdb copy is restricted to in-frame clones and leaves out a portion. Of under 150,000 clones detected, approximately 95% appear once; the ten largest clones hold more than 0.095%. These TCRs' antigens remain unknown. The source was unstimulated CD4+ T cells sorted from spleen or lymph node cells, collected before intestinal transplant. The origin of the receptors is a human donor who received an intestinal transplant. Both conserved end residues are part of each CDR3. D genes are given only for firm matches.

j_call v_call d_call cdr3_aa cdr3_nt
TRBJ2-5 TRBV5-1 TRBD2 CASSLFTSGSEWETQYF TGCGCCAGCAGCTTGTTCACTAGCGGGAGCGAATGGGAGACCCAGTACTTC
TRBJ1-5 TRBV10-1 - CASSEGAHQPQHF TGCGCCAGCAGTGAGGGGGCGCATCAGCCCCAGCATTTT
TRBJ2-3 TRBV18 TRBD2 CASSPGLRTSGTDTQYF TGTGCCAGCTCACCAGGACTGCGGACTAGCGGCACAGATACGCAGTATTTT
TRBJ1-3 TRBV5-8 - CASSLEAVSGNTIYF TGTGCCAGCAGCTTGGAGGCAGTCTCTGGAAACACCATATATTTT
TRBJ2-1 TRBV5-1 TRBD2 CASSSSSGSLNEQFF TGCGCCAGCTCCTCATCTAGCGGGAGCTTAAATGAGCAGTTCTTC
TRBJ2-1 TRBV19 - CASSIETWGEQFF TGTGCCAGTAGTATAGAAACGTGGGGTGAGCAGTTCTTC
TRBJ2-5 TRBV10-2 TRBD2 CASRRGGSQETQYF TGCGCCAGCAGACGGGGGGGGTCCCAAGAGACCCAGTACTTC
TRBJ2-7 TRBV5-4 - CASSPTWGKVNEQYF TGTGCCAGCAGCCCTACCTGGGGTAAGGTTAACGAGCAGTACTTC
TRBJ1-2 TRBV6-1 TRBD1 CASSESMISRGQGAFGYTF TGTGCCAGCAGTGAAAGTATGATTAGTCGGGGACAGGGGGCGTTTGGCTACACCTTC
TRBJ2-5 TRBV28 TRBD2 CAAMRGGPRETQYF TGTGCAGCCATGAGGGGAGGGCCACGAGAGACCCAGTACTTC
TRBJ2-3 TRBV28 - CASTRGWGPGDTQYF TGTGCCAGTACCAGGGGATGGGGTCCGGGAGATACGCAGTATTTT